Here is one T cell receptor beta chain with its context. In the original workflow: How many nucleated cells were present was estimated from reference gene primer amplification. Generated by immunoSEQ multiplex PCR, the TCRdb table keeps only in-frame clones and is missing some. V and J calls plus clone size are reproduced from that table; the DNA served to infer D and trimming. The sample lists roughly 140,000 clones; 88% were seen once. This CDR3 has 17 residues. In germline, CDR1 is SEHNR, CDR2 FQNEAQ (reference sequence). Trimming took 6 bases from V and 5 from J; bases not matched to a gene: 14. The data derive from a study of blood T cell repertoires in COVID-19. For the study at large: Samples representing acute and convalescent COVID-19 were sourced from the United States, Italy and Spain. PBMCs, B-cell-depleted T cells, or T cells were the source of the cDNA or gDNA that made up the material.

The sample comprised peripheral blood. The rearrangement joins TRBV7-9 to TRBJ2-2; 8 bases map to TRBD1. This TCR came from a man in his forties or fifties with active or convalescent COVID-19. As DNA, the CDR3 is TGTGCCAGCAGTCGAAAACCGGGACAGGAGAGTACCGGGGAGCTGTTTTTT. Amino acid sequence: CASSRKPGQESTGELFF.